This entry lists 26 T cell receptor beta chains sequenced from one sample in a study of blood T cell repertoires in COVID-19. The repertoire was sequenced with immunoSEQ multiplex PCR; TCRdb's copy has only in-frame clones and lacks some. The sample consists of a few hundred thousand clones, 85% of them appearing once. Sequenced material: PBMCs or T cells enriched from blood (not recorded which). These receptors were taken from a woman between 50 and 59 years old who had been exposed to COVID-19.

The rearrangement uses TRBV5-4 and TRBJ2-3; perhaps TRBD1 as D (5 bases). The CDR3 contains 15 residues. Per the germline V gene, CDR1 is SGHNT and CDR2 is YYREEE (reference sequence). The V end was cut by 3 bases, the J end by 6 bases, with 17 bases between. The CDR3 is CASSSRKGIVDTQYF. The DNA of the CDR3 is TGTGCCAGCAGCTCGCGAAAGGGGATTGTGGATACGCAGTATTTT.

The chain links TRBV28 to TRBJ1-2; D is unclear. There are 13 residues in the CDR3. The germline gives CDR1 MDHEN, CDR2 SYDVKM. Trimming stripped 2 bases from V and 7 bases from J, with 11 bases between. The DNA for the CDR3 is TGTGCCAGCAGTTTAGAGGATCGAGGTGGCTACACCTTC. Protein product: CASSLEDRGGYTF.

This clone has a single count. This chain joins TRBV27 and TRBJ2-3; a possible D gene is TRBD1 (5 bases). Germline V gives CDR1 MNHEY, CDR2 SMNVEV (reference sequence). Trimming took off 0 bases at V and 1 base at J, with 11 bases between the two ends. The CDR3 runs 16 residues. The CDR3 loop is CASSLSGLWGTDTQYF. DNA of the CDR3: TGTGCCAGCAGTTTATCGGGGCTTTGGGGCACAGATACGCAGTATTTT.

This rearrangement joins TRBV6-5 to TRBJ1-2; unclear D gene. CDR3 length: 15 amino acids. The ends were cut back, 6 bases at V and 3 bases at J, with 17 bases in the middle. Germline loops: CDR1 MNHEY, CDR2 SVGAGI. CDR3 in amino acids: CASSPRRPRDYGYTF. The DNA for the CDR3 is TGTGCCAGCAGCCCCAGACGCCCGAGGGACTATGGCTACACCTTC.

The V call is TRBV5-4, the J call TRBJ1-2, with D perhaps matching TRBD1 (5 bases). V was pared by 4 bases and J by 8 bases, with 24 bases between. The CDR3 has 16 residues. Germline V gene sequence: CDR1 SGHNT, CDR2 YYREEE (reference sequence). DNA for the CDR3: TGTGCCAGCAGCGCCACCTCAGGGATCGGTGGTGCAGGCTACACCTTC. Translated: CASSATSGIGGAGYTF. Full variable domain (remainder filled in from reference TRBV5-4 and TRBJ1-2): ETGVTQSPTHLIKTRGQQVTLRCSSQSGHNTVSWYQQALGQGPQFIFQYYREEENGRGNFPPRFSGLQFPNYSSELNVNALELDDSALYLCASSATSGIGGAGYTFGSGTRLTVV.

The chain employs TRBV5-1 and TRBJ1-2; 10 bases map to TRBD1. This CDR3 has 15 residues. Trimming at V came to 4 bases and at J to 3 bases, leaving 6 bases not matched to a gene. Germline V gene lookup returns CDR1 SGHRS and CDR2 YFSETQ. In DNA, the CDR3 is TGCGCCAGCAGCGACCGGGACAGGGGAGACTATGGCTACACCTTC. Encoded protein: CASSDRDRGDYGYTF.

The gene calls are TRBV18 and TRBJ2-2, with TRBD1 as a possible D gene (6 bases). The CDR3 contains 15 residues. Trimming stripped 3 bases from V and 5 bases from J, with 13 bases between. CDR1 KGHSH and CDR2 LQKENI come from the germline V gene. As DNA, the CDR3 is TGTGCCAGCTCACCCCAAAAGGGGGAGACCGGGGAGCTGTTTTTT. It is translated as CASSPQKGETGELFF.

This clone turned up a few times. V usage is TRBV7-2 and J usage is TRBJ2-5; 10 bases are a match to TRBD2. Germline assignment: CDR1 SGHTA and CDR2 FQGNSA. This CDR3 is 14 amino acids long. V lost 5 bases and J lost 7; bases outside the gene matches: 7. For the CDR3, the DNA is TGTGCCAGCAGCCCCTCGAGCGGGGGGGGGACCCAGTACTTC. Its protein is CASSPSSGGGTQYF.

Written as DNA, the CDR3 is TGTGCCAGCAGTCCGGACAGGGGGGCCGGGGAGCTGTTTTTT. Residues: CASSPDRGAGELFF. The J gene is TRBJ2-2, the V gene TRBV6-5; 10 nucleotides line up with TRBD1. J lost 6 bases, V lost 5 bases, and 3 bases had no gene match. CDR3 length: 14 amino acids. CDR1 MNHEY and CDR2 SVGAGI come from the germline V gene.

CDR3: CASRSGSGANVLTF. The DNA of the CDR3 is TGTGCCAGCAGGTCAGGGTCTGGGGCCAACGTCCTGACTTTC. V usage is TRBV13 and J usage is TRBJ2-6; perhaps TRBD1 as D (5 bases). The CDR3 sequence is 14 residues long. Trimming cost V 6 bases and J 1 base, with 7 bases left between them. Germline V gene data show CDR1 as PRHDT and CDR2 as FYEKMQ (reference sequence).

The chain links TRBV27 to TRBJ1-2; D might be TRBD1 (5 bases). This CDR3 is 11 amino acids long. Germline lookup yields CDR1 MNHEY and CDR2 SMNVEV (reference sequence). With 5 bases removed from V and 8 bases from J, the gap between germline ends came to 9 bases. The CDR3 sequence is CASSPGLGYTF. Written as DNA, the CDR3 is TGTGCCAGCAGTCCGGGACTCGGCTACACCTTC.

The chain has TRBV27 and TRBJ1-6; D may be TRBD1 (6 bases). The CDR3 length is 17 residues. From germline, CDR1 is MNHEY and CDR2 SMNVEV (reference sequence). Trimming took off 0 bases at V and 13 bases at J, with 22 bases between the two ends. The CDR3, as DNA: TGTGCCAGCAGTTTATCTTCCGGGACATCCGACTTAGGGCCCCTCCACTTT. It specifies CASSLSSGTSDLGPLHF.

This clone appeared many times. V is TRBV5-6 and J is TRBJ1-1, with D hard to call. Trimming cost V 4 bases and J 1 base, with 8 bases left between them. CDR3 length: 13 residues. The germline V gene encodes CDR1 SGHDT and CDR2 YYEEEE. In DNA, the CDR3 is TGTGCCAGCAGCCTGACAAAGAACACTGAAGCTTTCTTT. The encoded protein is CASSLTKNTEAFF. The entire variable domain, with the rest obtained from reference TRBV5-6 and TRBJ1-1, is as follows: DAGVTQSPTHLIKTRGQQVTLRCSPKSGHDTVSWYQQALGQGPQFIFQYYEEEERQRGNFPDRFSGHQFPNYSSELNVNALLLGDSALYLCASSLTKNTEAFFGQGTRLTVV.

V is TRBV6-5 and J is TRBJ1-5, with 9 bases matching TRBD1. Germline CDR1 and CDR2: MNHEY and SVGAGI. This CDR3 is built from 14 residues. V lost 6 bases, J lost 4 bases, and 4 bases stayed unmatched. CDR3 amino acids: CASSFGQGNQPQHF. CDR3 nucleotide sequence: TGTGCCAGCAGCTTTGGACAGGGGAATCAGCCCCAGCATTTT.

CDR3 bases: TGTGCCAGTTCACAAGTTCCAGATACGCAGTATTTT. Protein sequence: CASSQVPDTQYF. The chain uses TRBV19 and TRBJ2-3; D is undetermined. Germline V lookup: CDR1 LNHDA, CDR2 SQIVND (reference sequence). The V end lost 8 bases, the J end lost 4 bases, and 10 bases lay between the germline ends. The CDR3 has 12 amino acids.

The rearrangement uses TRBV4-2 and TRBJ1-5, with D possibly being TRBD1 (5 bases). Trimming pared 0 bases from V and 7 bases from J, leaving 16 bases between. This CDR3 comprises 16 residues. Germline CDR1 reads LGHNA; CDR2 reads YNFKEQ. The CDR3 here is CASSQEGRGFGQPQHF. CDR3 sequence (DNA): TGTGCCAGCAGCCAAGAGGGGAGGGGTTTTGGCCAGCCCCAGCATTTT.

The CDR3 nucleotides read TGTGCCAGTAGTACGGGACAGGCGTACACCGGGGAGCTGTTTTTT. Residues: CASSTGQAYTGELFF. This rearrangement joins TRBV19 to TRBJ2-2; TRBD1 matches 8 bases. The CDR3 runs to 15 residues. J lost 3 bases, V lost 4 bases, and 4 bases had no gene match. Germline V gene sequence: CDR1 LNHDA, CDR2 SQIVND (reference sequence). The full variable domain, completed using reference TRBV19 and TRBJ2-2, is DGGITQSPKYLFRKEGQNVTLSCEQNLNHDAMYWYRQDPGQGLRLIYYSQIVNDFQKGDIAEGYSVSREKKESFPLTVTSAQKNPTAFYLCASSTGQAYTGELFFGEGSRLTVL.

J is TRBJ1-4 and V is TRBV11-2; 8 bases match TRBD1. The V segment lost 1 base and the J segment 10 bases; nucleotides outside the gene matches: 5. The germline V gene encodes CDR1 SGHAT and CDR2 FQNNGV. The CDR3 loop spans 14 amino acids. The CDR3 here is CASSLGTGLTKLFF. CDR3 DNA sequence: TGTGCCAGCAGCTTAGGGACAGGGCTGACAAAACTGTTTTTT.

V is TRBV19 and J is TRBJ1-2; possibly TRBD1 for D (6 bases). Germline-derived CDR1 and CDR2 are LNHDA and SQIVND (reference sequence). V lost 7 bases and J lost 8, with 20 bases in between. This CDR3 is built from 14 residues. The CDR3 protein is CASTSLGTQRGYTF. CDR3 in DNA: TGTGCCAGTACCTCACTCGGGACACAACGGGGCTACACCTTC.

The chain couples TRBV19 to TRBJ1-2; 7 bases map to TRBD1. There are 15 residues in the CDR3. Losses at the gene ends were 1 base for V and 2 bases for J; bases not matched to a gene: 4. Germline assignment: CDR1 LNHDA and CDR2 SQIVND (reference sequence). The CDR3 bases are TGTGCCAGTAGTATAGCCCTGGGACAGAACTATGGCTACACCTTC. It translates to CASSIALGQNYGYTF.

The DNA of the CDR3 is TGTGCCAGCACCAATCCCATCGGGACAGGGGCGTCCTCCTATAATTCACCCCTCCACTTT. Amino acid sequence: CASTNPIGTGASSYNSPLHF. This chain joins TRBV2 and TRBJ1-6, with 10 positions matching TRBD1. Germline CDR1 SNHLY, CDR2 FYNNEI. Trimming removed 7 bases from V and 0 bases from J; junction bases left unmatched: 15. The CDR3 contains 20 residues.

The rearrangement uses TRBV2 and TRBJ2-7; D may be TRBD1 (6 bases). The CDR3 runs to 17 residues. The ends were cut back, 3 bases at V and 4 bases at J, with 22 bases in the middle. Germline V gives CDR1 SNHLY, CDR2 FYNNEI. The CDR3 reads CASSDIRGPTYYYEQYF. CDR3 in DNA: TGTGCCAGCAGTGATATCAGGGGACCAACGTACTATTACGAGCAGTACTTC.

This chain joins TRBV7-2 and TRBJ2-5; 9 bases match TRBD2. This CDR3 has 15 amino acids. In germline, CDR1 is SGHTA, CDR2 FQGNSA. V shed 5 bases and J 4 bases; nucleotides not matched to a gene: 8. The CDR3, as DNA: TGTGCCAGCAGCATCAGCGGGGGGAGGGGAGAGACCCAGTACTTC. It encodes CASSISGGRGETQYF.

V and J are TRBV11-3 and TRBJ2-3; 7 nucleotides align to TRBD2. The CDR3 contains 16 residues. Germline assignment: CDR1 SGHNT and CDR2 YENEEA. The J segment lost 6 bases and the V segment lost 5 bases, leaving 14 bases of the junction unmatched. The CDR3 sequence: CASSPSGGTGEDTQYF. The CDR3 DNA sequence: TGTGCCAGCAGCCCTAGCGGCGGGACGGGGGAGGATACGCAGTATTTT.

This chain links TRBV14 with TRBJ1-2; maybe TRBD1 (5 bases). The CDR3 contains 13 residues. Germline V lookup: CDR1 SGHDN, CDR2 FVKESK. Between the trimmed V and J ends, which lost 4 bases and 0 bases, there was a span of 6 bases. The CDR3 sequence is CASSRQTNYGYTF. CDR3 sequence (DNA): TGTGCCAGCAGCCGACAGACTAACTATGGCTACACCTTC.

This chain joins TRBV4-3 and TRBJ2-7; 7 nucleotides line up with TRBD2. There are 16 residues in the CDR3. CDR1 and CDR2 from the germline V gene are LGHNA and YSLEER. Germline trimming cut 4 bases from V and 3 bases from J; bases unmatched to any gene: 12. The CDR3, as DNA: TGCGCCAGCAGCCCGCGCTCTGTGCGGGGGTACTACGAGCAGTACTTC. It encodes CASSPRSVRGYYEQYF.